This T cell receptor beta chain stems from a study of T cell repertoires in cytomegalovirus infection. Study context: CMV epitopes used comprised recently identified HLA-C-restricted ones and well-studied HLA-B-restricted ones. In public TCR beta signatures, there were indications of both CMV infection and matching HLA type.

TCRdb analysed the reads with MiXCR anew, one entry per CDR3 protein. In the table there are approximately 730,000 distinct CDR3 sequences, 25% to 35% of which are singletons. Germline-derived CDR1 and CDR2 are MNHNY and SVGAGI (reference sequence). Unmatched junction bases numbered 3, after V lost 5 bases and J lost 3 bases. The CDR3 contains 14 residues. The study, taken as a whole, reports: Ex vivo, HLA-C-restricted CMV-specific TCR beta clonotypes prevailed over the rest of the response. Using cumulative public TCR beta family frequency, the authors identified those who carried CMV together with the relevant HLA.

A remark on this clonotype: Its target is not known.

The rearrangement joins TRBV6-6 to TRBJ2-4; 8 bases agree with TRBD1. Here the sequenced sample was cultured CD8+ T cells from PBMCs, taken from culture after CMV antigen stimulation. The sequence was collected from a human donor in good health (CMV status not recorded). Some clones in this sample may be carry-over from other donors' samples. The CDR3 is CASSLGTGKNIQYF. In DNA, the CDR3 is TGTGCCAGCAGTCTCGGGACAGGCAAAAACATTCAGTACTTC.